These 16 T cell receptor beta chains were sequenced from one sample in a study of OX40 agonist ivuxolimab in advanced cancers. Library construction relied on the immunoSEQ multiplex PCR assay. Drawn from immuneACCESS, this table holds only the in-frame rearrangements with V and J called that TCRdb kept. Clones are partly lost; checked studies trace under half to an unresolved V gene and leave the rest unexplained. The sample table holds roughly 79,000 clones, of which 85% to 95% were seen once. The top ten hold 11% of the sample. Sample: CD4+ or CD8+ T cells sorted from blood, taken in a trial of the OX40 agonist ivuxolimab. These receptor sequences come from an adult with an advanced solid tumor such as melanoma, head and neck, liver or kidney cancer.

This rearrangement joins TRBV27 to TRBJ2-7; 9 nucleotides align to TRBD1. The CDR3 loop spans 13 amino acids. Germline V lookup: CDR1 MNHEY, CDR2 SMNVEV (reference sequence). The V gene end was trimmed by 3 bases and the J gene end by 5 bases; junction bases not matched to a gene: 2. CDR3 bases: TGTGCCAGCAGTTTGACAGGGGGGCACGAGCAGTACTTC. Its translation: CASSLTGGHEQYF.

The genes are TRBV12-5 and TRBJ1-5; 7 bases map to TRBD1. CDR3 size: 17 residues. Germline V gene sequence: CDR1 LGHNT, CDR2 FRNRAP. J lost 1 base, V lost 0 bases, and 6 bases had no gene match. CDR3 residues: CASGLVTGPLSNQPQHF. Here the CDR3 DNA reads TGTGCTAGTGGTTTGGTGACAGGGCCCTTAAGCAATCAGCCCCAGCATTTT.

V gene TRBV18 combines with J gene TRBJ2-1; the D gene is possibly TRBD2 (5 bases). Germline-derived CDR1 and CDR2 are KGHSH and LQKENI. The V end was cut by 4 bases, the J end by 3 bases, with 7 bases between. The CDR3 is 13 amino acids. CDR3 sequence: CASSLGDYNEQFF. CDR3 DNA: TGTGCCAGCTCACTGGGAGACTACAATGAGCAGTTCTTC.

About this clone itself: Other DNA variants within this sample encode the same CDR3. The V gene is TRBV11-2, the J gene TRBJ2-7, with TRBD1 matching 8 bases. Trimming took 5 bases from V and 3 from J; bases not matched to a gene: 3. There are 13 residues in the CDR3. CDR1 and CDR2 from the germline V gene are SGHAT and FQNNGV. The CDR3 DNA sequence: TGTGCCAGCAGCCTCGGGACAGGCTACGAGCAGTACTTC. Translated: CASSLGTGYEQYF.

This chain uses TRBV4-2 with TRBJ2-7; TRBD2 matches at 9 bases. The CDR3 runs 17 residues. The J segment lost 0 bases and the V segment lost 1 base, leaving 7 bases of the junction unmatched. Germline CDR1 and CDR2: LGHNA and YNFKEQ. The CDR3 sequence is CASSQGLAGESSYEQYF. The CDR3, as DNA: TGTGCCAGCAGCCAAGGGTTAGCGGGGGAGAGCTCCTACGAGCAGTACTTC.

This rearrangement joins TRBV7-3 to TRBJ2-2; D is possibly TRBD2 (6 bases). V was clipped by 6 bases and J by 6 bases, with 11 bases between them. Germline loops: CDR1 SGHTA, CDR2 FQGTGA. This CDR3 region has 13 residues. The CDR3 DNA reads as TGTGCCAGCAGTATGGGGGAGGCCGGGGAGCTGTTTTTT. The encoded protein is CASSMGEAGELFF.

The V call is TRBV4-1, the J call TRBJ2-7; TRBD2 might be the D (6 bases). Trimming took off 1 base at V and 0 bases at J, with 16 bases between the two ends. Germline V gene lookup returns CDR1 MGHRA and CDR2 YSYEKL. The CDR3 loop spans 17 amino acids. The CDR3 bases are TGCGCCAGCAGCCAAGTGGACTCGGGACTGAGCTCCTACGAGCAGTACTTC. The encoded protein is CASSQVDSGLSSYEQYF.

As DNA, the CDR3 is TGTGCCAGCAGGCTGAGGCAGGGGCCATTTTCAACTAATGAAAAACTGTTTTTT. It encodes CASRLRQGPFSTNEKLFF. This chain connects TRBV11-2 to TRBJ1-4; a possible D gene is TRBD1 (6 bases). Deletions cut 6 bases from V and 0 bases from J, with 20 bases between. The CDR3 has 18 amino acids. Germline assignment: CDR1 SGHAT and CDR2 FQNNGV.

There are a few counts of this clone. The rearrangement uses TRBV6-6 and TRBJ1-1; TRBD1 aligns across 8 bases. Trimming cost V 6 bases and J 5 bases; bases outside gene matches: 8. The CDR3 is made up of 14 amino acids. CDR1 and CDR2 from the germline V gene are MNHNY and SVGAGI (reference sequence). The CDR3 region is CASSPQGEGTEAFF. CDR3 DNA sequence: TGTGCCAGCAGCCCACAGGGGGAGGGAACTGAAGCTTTCTTT.

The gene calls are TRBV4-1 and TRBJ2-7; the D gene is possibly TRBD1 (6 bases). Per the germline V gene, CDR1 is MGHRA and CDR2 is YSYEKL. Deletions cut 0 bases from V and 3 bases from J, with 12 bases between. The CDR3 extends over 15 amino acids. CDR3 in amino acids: CASSQDLRGNYEQYF. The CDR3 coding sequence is TGCGCCAGCAGCCAAGACCTGAGGGGGAACTACGAGCAGTACTTC.

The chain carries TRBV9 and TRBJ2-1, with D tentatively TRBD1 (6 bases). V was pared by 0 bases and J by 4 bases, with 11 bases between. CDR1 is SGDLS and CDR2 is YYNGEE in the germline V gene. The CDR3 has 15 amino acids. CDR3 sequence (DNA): TGTGCCAGCAGCGTAGGCGGCAGGGGATACAATGAGCAGTTCTTC. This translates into CASSVGGRGYNEQFF.

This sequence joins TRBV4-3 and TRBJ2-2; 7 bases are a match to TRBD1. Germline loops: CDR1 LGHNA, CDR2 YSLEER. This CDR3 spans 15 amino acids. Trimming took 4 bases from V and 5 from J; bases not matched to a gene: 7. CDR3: CASSPGTARTGELFF. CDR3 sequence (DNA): TGCGCCAGCAGCCCCGGGACAGCAAGGACCGGGGAGCTGTTTTTT.

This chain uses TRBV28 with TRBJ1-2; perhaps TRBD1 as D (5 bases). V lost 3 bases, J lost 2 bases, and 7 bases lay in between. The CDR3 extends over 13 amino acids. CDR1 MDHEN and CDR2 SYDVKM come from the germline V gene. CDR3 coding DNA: TGTGCCAGCAGTTTTCGGGGGAACTATGGCTACACCTTC. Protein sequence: CASSFRGNYGYTF.

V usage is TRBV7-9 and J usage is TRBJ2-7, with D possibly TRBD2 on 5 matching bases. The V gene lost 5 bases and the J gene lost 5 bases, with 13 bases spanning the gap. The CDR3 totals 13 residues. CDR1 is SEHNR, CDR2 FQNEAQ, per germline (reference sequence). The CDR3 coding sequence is TGTGCCAGCAGCCCTCCACTAGAGGACGAGCAGTACTTC. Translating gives CASSPPLEDEQYF.

As DNA, the CDR3 is TGTGCCAGCACCGGGACTAGGCTCTTGGAGCAGTACTTC. This translates into CASTGTRLLEQYF. This chain joins TRBV2 and TRBJ2-7, with 8 bases matching TRBD2. CDR1 and CDR2 (germline): SNHLY, FYNNEI. J was trimmed by 7 bases and V by 7 bases; bases with no gene match: 9. This CDR3 spans 13 amino acids.

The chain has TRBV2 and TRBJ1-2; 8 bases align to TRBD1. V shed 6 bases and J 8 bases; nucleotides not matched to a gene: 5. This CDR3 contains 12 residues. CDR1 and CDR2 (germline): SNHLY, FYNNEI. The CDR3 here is CASRTGVGGYTF. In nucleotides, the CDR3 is TGTGCCAGCAGGACAGGGGTGGGAGGCTACACCTTC. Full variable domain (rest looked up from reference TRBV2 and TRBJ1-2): EPEVTQTPSHQVTQMGQEVILRCVPISNHLYFYWYRQILGQKVEFLVSFYNNEISEKSEIFDDQFSVERPDGSNFTLKIRSTKLEDSAMYFCASRTGVGGYTFGSGTRLTVV.